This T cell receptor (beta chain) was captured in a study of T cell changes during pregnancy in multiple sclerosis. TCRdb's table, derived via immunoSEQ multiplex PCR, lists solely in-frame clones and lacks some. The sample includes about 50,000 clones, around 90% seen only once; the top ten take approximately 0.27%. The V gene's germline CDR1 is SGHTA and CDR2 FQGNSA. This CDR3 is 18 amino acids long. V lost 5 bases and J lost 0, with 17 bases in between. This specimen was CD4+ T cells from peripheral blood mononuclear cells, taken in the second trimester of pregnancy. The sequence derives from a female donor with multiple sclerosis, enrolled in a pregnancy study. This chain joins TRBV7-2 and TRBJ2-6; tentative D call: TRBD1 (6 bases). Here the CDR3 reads CASSRRQDINSGANVLTF. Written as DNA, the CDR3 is TGTGCCAGCAGCCGACGACAGGACATCAACTCTGGGGCCAACGTCCTGACTTTC.